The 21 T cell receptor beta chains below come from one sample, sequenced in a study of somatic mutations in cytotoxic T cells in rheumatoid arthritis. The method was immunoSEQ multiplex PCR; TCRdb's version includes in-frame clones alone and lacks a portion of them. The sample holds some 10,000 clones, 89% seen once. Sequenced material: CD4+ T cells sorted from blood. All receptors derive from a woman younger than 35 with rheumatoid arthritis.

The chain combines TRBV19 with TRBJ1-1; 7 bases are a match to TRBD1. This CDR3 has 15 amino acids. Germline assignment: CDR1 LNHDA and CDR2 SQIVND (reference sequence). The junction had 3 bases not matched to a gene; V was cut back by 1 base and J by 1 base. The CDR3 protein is CASSIAGTANTEAFF. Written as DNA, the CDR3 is TGTGCCAGTAGTATAGCGGGGACAGCGAACACTGAAGCTTTCTTT. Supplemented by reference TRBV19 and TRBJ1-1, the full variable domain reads DGGITQSPKYLFRKEGQNVTLSCEQNLNHDAMYWYRQDPGQGLRLIYYSQIVNDFQKGDIAEGYSVSREKKESFPLTVTSAQKNPTAFYLCASSIAGTANTEAFFGQGTRLTVV.

The CDR3 sequence: CASSTQGRYGYTF. The CDR3 DNA sequence: TGCGCCAGCAGCACACAGGGTCGGTATGGCTACACCTTC. This chain connects TRBV5-1 to TRBJ1-2, with D perhaps TRBD1 (6 bases). The ends were cut back, 4 bases at V and 5 bases at J, with 12 bases in the middle. The length of the CDR3 is 13 residues. Germline V CDR1 and CDR2: SGHRS, YFSETQ.

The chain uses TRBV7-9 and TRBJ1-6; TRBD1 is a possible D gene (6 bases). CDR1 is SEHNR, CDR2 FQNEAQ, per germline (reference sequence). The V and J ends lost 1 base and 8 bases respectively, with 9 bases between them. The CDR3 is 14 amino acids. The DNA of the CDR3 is TGTGCCAGCAGCTTAGGATACAGGGATTCACCCCTCCACTTT. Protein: CASSLGYRDSPLHF.

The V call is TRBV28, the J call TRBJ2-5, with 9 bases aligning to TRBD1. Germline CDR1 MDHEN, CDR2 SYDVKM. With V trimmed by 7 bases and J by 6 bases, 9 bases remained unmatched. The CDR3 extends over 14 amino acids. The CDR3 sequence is CASNSGGTGQTQYF. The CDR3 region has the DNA TGTGCCAGCAATTCCGGGGGGACAGGGCAGACCCAGTACTTC. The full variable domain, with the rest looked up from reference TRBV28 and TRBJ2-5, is DVKVTQSSRYLVKRTGEKVFLECVQDMDHENMFWYRQDPGLGLRLIYFSYDVKMKEKGDIPEGYSVSREKKERFSLILESASTNQTSMYLCASNSGGTGQTQYFGPGTRLLVL.

Written as DNA, the CDR3 is TGTGCCAGCAGCGGAGGGACTAGCGGGGCCGATTACACAGATACGCAGTATTTT. Protein product: CASSGGTSGADYTDTQYF. The chain couples TRBV9 to TRBJ2-3, with 13 bases aligning to TRBD2. The CDR3 totals 18 residues. Germline trimming cut 3 bases from V and 2 bases from J; bases unmatched to any gene: 9. Germline V gene sequence: CDR1 SGDLS, CDR2 YYNGEE.

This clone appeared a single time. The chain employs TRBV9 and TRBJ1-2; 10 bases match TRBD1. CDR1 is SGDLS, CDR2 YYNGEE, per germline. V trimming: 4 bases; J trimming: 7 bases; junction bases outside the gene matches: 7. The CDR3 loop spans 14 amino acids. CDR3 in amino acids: CASSPRDRGGGYTF. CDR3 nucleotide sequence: TGTGCCAGCAGCCCTCGGGACAGGGGAGGTGGCTACACCTTC.

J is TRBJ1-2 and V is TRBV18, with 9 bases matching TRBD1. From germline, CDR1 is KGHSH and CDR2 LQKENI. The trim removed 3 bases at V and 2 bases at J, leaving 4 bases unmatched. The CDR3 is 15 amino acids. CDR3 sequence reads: CASSPGTGQNYGYTF. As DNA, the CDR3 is TGTGCCAGCTCACCCGGGACAGGGCAAAACTATGGCTACACCTTC.

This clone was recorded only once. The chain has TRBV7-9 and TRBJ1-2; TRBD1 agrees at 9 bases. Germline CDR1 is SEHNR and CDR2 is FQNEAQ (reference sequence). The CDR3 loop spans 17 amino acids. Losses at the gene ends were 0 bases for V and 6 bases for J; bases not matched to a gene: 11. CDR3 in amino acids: CASSLARGTGTHNGYTF. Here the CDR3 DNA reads TGTGCCAGCAGCTTAGCGCGAGGGACAGGGACGCATAATGGCTACACCTTC.

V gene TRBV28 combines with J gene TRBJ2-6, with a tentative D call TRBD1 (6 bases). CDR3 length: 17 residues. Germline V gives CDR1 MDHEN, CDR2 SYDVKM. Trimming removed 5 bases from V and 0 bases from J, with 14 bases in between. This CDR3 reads CASSPLGQFSGANVLTF. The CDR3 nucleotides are TGTGCCAGCAGTCCCCTAGGACAGTTCTCTGGGGCCAACGTCCTGACTTTC.

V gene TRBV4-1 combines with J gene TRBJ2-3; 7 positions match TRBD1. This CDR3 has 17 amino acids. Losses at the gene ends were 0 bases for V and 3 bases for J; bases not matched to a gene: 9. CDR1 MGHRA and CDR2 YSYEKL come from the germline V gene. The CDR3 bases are TGCGCCAGCAGCCAAGATCAAGGGGGCAGACCGACAGATACGCAGTATTTT. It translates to CASSQDQGGRPTDTQYF.

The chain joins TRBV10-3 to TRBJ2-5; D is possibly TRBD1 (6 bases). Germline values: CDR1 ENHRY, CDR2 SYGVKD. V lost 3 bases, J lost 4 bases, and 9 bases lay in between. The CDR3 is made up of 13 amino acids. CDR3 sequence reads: CAISDHRAETQYF. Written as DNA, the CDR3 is TGTGCCATCAGTGACCACAGGGCAGAGACCCAGTACTTC.

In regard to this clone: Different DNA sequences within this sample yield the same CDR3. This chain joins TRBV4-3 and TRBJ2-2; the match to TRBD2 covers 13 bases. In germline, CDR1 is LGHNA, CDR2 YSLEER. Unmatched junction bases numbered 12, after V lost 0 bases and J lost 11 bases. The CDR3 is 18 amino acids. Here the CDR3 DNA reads TGCGCCAGCAGCCAAGATAGCACTAGCGGGAGGGCCAAGGTAGAGCTGTTTTTT. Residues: CASSQDSTSGRAKVELFF.

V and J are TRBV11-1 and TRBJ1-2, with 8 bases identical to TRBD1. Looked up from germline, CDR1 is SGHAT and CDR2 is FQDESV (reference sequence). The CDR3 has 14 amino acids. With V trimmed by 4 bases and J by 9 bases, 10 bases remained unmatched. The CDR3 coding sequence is TGTGCCAGCAGCTCCGGACAGGGAATGTATAGCTACACCTTC. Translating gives CASSSGQGMYSYTF.

The CDR3 sequence is CAWSARRLRDTQYF. The CDR3 coding sequence is TGTGCCTGGAGTGCGCGGCGCCTCCGCGATACGCAGTATTTT. V is TRBV30 and J is TRBJ2-3; D is uncertain. V shed 1 base and J shed 6 bases, with 14 bases lying between them. CDR3 length: 14 amino acids. The germline V gene has CDR1 GTSNPN and CDR2 SVGIG (reference sequence).

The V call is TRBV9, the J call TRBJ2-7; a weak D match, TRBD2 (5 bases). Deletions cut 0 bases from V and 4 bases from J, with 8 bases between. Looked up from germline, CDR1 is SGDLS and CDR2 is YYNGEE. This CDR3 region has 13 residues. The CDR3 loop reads CASSVGGLYEQYF. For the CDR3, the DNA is TGTGCCAGCAGCGTAGGAGGACTTTACGAGCAGTACTTC.

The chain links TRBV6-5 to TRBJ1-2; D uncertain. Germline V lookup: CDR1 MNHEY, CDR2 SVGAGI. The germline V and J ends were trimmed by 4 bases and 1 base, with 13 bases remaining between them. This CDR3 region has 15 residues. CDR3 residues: CASSLKGEGNYGYTF. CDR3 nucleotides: TGTGCCAGCAGTTTAAAGGGTGAGGGTAACTATGGCTACACCTTC.

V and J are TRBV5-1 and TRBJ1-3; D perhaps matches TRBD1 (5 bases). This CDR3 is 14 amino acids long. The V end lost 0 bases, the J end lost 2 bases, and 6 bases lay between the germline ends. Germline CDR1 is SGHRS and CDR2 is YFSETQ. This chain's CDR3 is CASSLGGTGNTIYF. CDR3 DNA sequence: TGCGCCAGCAGCTTGGGGGGCACTGGAAACACCATATATTTT. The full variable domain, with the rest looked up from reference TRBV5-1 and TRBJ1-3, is KAGVTQTPRYLIKTRGQQVTLSCSPISGHRSVSWYQQTPGQGLQFLFEYFSETQRNKGNFPGRFSGRQFSNSRSEMNVSTLELGDSALYLCASSLGGTGNTIYFGEGSWLTVV.

CDR3 in amino acids: CASSYRDRGAKLFF. DNA of the CDR3: TGTGCCAGCAGTTACAGGGACAGGGGCGCAAAACTGTTTTTT. The genes are TRBV6-6 and TRBJ1-4; 10 positions agree with TRBD1. The J segment lost 10 bases and the V segment lost 2 bases, leaving 4 bases of the junction unmatched. This CDR3 has 14 amino acids. Germline-derived CDR1 and CDR2 are MNHNY and SVGAGI (reference sequence).

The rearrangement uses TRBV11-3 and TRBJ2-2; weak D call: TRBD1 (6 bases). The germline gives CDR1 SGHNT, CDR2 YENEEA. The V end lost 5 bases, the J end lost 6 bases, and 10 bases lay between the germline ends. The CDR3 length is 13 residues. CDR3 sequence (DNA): TGTGCCAGCAGCCGACAGGAGCCCGGGGAGCTGTTTTTT. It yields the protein CASSRQEPGELFF.

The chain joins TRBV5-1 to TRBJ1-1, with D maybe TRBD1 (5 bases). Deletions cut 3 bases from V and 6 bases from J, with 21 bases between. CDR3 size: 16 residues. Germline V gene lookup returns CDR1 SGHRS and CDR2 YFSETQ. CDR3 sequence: CASSWGRVTTGAEAFF. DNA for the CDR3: TGCGCCAGCAGCTGGGGCCGGGTTACCACAGGCGCTGAAGCTTTCTTT.

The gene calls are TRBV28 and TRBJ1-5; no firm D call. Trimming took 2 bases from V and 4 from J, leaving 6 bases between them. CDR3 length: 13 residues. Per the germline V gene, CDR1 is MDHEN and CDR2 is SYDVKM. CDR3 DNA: TGTGCCAGCAGTTTACAGATGAATCAGCCCCAGCATTTT. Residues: CASSLQMNQPQHF.